This TCR beta chain derives from a study of cytomegalovirus exposure and HLA in healthy donors. The study ran its PCR with 60 Vbeta and 13 Jbeta primers. Sequencing was performed with immunoSEQ multiplex PCR; in TCRdb, only in-frame clones are kept and a portion is missing. Of about 160,000 clones in the sample, roughly 80% were seen once. CDR3 size: 17 residues. The trim removed 0 bases at V and 4 bases at J, leaving 11 bases unmatched. The germline V gene has CDR1 SGHDN and CDR2 FVKESK. Sequencing was carried out using PBMCs. This TCR was recovered from a girl between 10 and 17 years old in good health and CMV-seropositive. The V and J genes are TRBV14 and TRBJ1-2; TRBD1 matches at 7 bases. DNA for the CDR3: TGTGCCAGCAGCCAAGACGGAATAAACAGGGGCCCCTATGGCTACACCTTC. As protein: CASSQDGINRGPYGYTF.